This T cell receptor beta chain was observed in a study of T cells in Graves' hyperthyroidism and ophthalmopathy. Germline V gene sequence: CDR1 LGHDT, CDR2 YNNKEL (reference sequence). V was shortened by 0 bases and J by 3 bases, with 9 bases between the two germline ends. There are 14 residues in the CDR3. Of note for this clonotype: Possible read error: a much larger clone is one base away. Because the CDR3 is missing its conserved closing phenylalanine or tryptophan, this is likely a read error.

Amplified regions were TCR beta CDR3 sequences from RNA transcripts. During a first-round RT-PCR of the TCR CDR3, the HTBI primer set was used. MiXCR, run by TCRdb on the multiplex PCR reads, gives a single entry per CDR3 protein. The sample shows more than 450,000 distinct CDR3 sequences, 15% to 20% of them seen only once. The sample comprised blood. This chain links TRBV3-1 with TRBJ2-7; D remains unclear. The receptor comes from a man aged 35 to 55 with Graves' ophthalmopathy. CDR3: CASSQELTGYEQYL. CDR3 sequence (DNA): TGTGCCAGCAGCCAAGAGTTAACCGGCTACGAGCAGTACCTC.